The 12 T cell receptor beta chains given below trace back to one sample, sequenced in a study of blood T cell dynamics during melanoma immunotherapy. Data came from immunoSEQ multiplex PCR; TCRdb stores just in-frame clones and leaves some out. The sample consists of 4,000 to 5,000 clones, around nine tenths of them appearing once. Described time point: week 3, after first cycle of checkpoint inhibitor. The source material was blood, sampled from a patient treated with checkpoint blockade. The source of these receptors is a human donor with melanoma.

The V call is TRBV28, the J call TRBJ2-3; 7 bases are shared with TRBD1. The V segment lost 8 bases and the J segment 6 bases; nucleotides outside the gene matches: 23. The length of the CDR3 is 18 residues. The germline gives CDR1 MDHEN, CDR2 SYDVKM. For the CDR3, the DNA is TGTGCCAGCGGTACTTATACCGACAGGGACCCCTGGGGGGATACGCAGTATTTT. Translation gives CASGTYTDRDPWGDTQYF.

The CDR3, as DNA: TGTGCCAGCAGCGCAGACAGCCTCTCCTACGAGCAGTACTTC. Protein sequence: CASSADSLSYEQYF. The chain is built from TRBV7-2 and TRBJ2-7; D perhaps matches TRBD1 (5 bases). The V gene's germline CDR1 is SGHTA and CDR2 FQGNSA. V was trimmed by 5 bases and J by 0 bases, leaving 11 bases between them. This CDR3 region has 14 residues.

The chain has TRBV19 and TRBJ1-2; 9 bases are a match to TRBD1. J was trimmed by 2 bases and V by 6 bases; bases with no gene match: 1. Germline CDR1 is LNHDA and CDR2 is SQIVND (reference sequence). The CDR3 consists of 13 residues. CDR3 in amino acids: CASRQGANYGYTF. The DNA for the CDR3 is TGTGCCAGTAGACAGGGGGCGAACTATGGCTACACCTTC.

This chain joins TRBV28 and TRBJ2-2; D may be TRBD2 (6 bases). The length of the CDR3 is 16 residues. Germline assignment: CDR1 MDHEN and CDR2 SYDVKM. V dropped 2 bases and J dropped 1 base, with 11 bases sitting between them. CDR3 sequence (DNA): TGTGCCAGCAGTTTAGGTCGCGGGAAGAACACCGGGGAGCTGTTTTTT. Protein sequence: CASSLGRGKNTGELFF.

The chain employs TRBV23-1 and TRBJ2-2; D is possibly TRBD2 (6 bases). TRBV23-1 is placed among ORFs of uncertain function. V was trimmed by 3 bases and J by 4 bases, leaving 15 bases between them. This CDR3 region has 16 residues. The CDR3: CASSQGGGDCTGELFF. The CDR3 region has the DNA TGCGCCAGCAGTCAGGGGGGAGGTGATTGCACCGGGGAGCTGTTTTTT.

This chain uses TRBV7-3 with TRBJ2-5; 11 bases fit TRBD2. CDR1 and CDR2 from the germline V gene are SGHTA and FQGTGA. The CDR3 spans 15 residues. V gave up 3 bases and J gave up 4 bases; unmatched junction bases: 4. CDR3 sequence reads: CASSLTSGIGETQYF. Here the CDR3 DNA reads TGTGCCAGCAGCTTGACTAGCGGGATTGGAGAGACCCAGTACTTC.

The chain has TRBV28 and TRBJ2-1; D possibly corresponds to TRBD2 (6 bases). There are 19 residues in the CDR3. The V end lost 5 bases, the J end lost 0 bases, and 23 bases lay between the germline ends. Germline assignment: CDR1 MDHEN and CDR2 SYDVKM. The chain's CDR3 is CASSPRPTGTRSSYNEQFF. The CDR3 DNA follows: TGTGCCAGCAGTCCCAGACCGACCGGGACTCGGAGCTCCTACAATGAGCAGTTCTTC.

V and J are TRBV10-3 and TRBJ2-5, with D possibly being TRBD1 (6 bases). Trimming took off 5 bases at V and 7 bases at J, with 17 bases between the two ends. The CDR3 extends over 14 amino acids. Germline V gene lookup returns CDR1 ENHRY and CDR2 SYGVKD. CDR3 protein: CAISPRGGEGTQYF. In nucleotides, the CDR3 is TGTGCCATCAGTCCCAGAGGGGGTGAGGGGACCCAGTACTTC.

The rearrangement links TRBV6-6 to TRBJ2-7; D is ambiguous. Germline assignment: CDR1 MNHNY and CDR2 SVGAGI (reference sequence). This CDR3 contains 13 residues. Deletions cut 2 bases from V and 2 bases from J, with 7 bases between. CDR3 DNA sequence: TGTGCCAGCAGTTACGACATTACCTACGAGCAGTACTTC. Translating gives CASSYDITYEQYF.

The V gene is TRBV11-1, the J gene TRBJ1-2; D is perhaps TRBD1 (5 bases). The CDR3 length is 12 residues. The V gene lost 1 base and the J gene lost 7 bases, with 7 bases spanning the gap. Germline-derived CDR1 and CDR2 are SGHAT and FQDESV (reference sequence). The CDR3 spells CASSLEGAGYTF. The CDR3 DNA reads as TGTGCCAGCAGCTTAGAAGGGGCTGGCTACACCTTC.

This clone is hyperexpanded by share. V and J are TRBV7-6 and TRBJ2-7; the D is unclear. The CDR3 runs 12 residues. V was shortened by 2 bases and J by 3 bases, with 5 bases between the two germline ends. Germline assignment: CDR1 SGHVS and CDR2 FNYEAQ. The CDR3, as DNA: TGTGCCAGCAGCTTAAACTACTACGAGCAGTACTTC. It yields the protein CASSLNYYEQYF.

The V and J genes are TRBV27 and TRBJ2-3; D not certain. The V gene lost 2 bases and the J gene lost 0 bases, with 9 bases spanning the gap. Germline-derived CDR1 and CDR2 are MNHEY and SMNVEV (reference sequence). The CDR3 has 15 amino acids. The CDR3, as DNA: TGTGCCAGCAGTTTAGAGACCGTTAGCACAGATACGCAGTATTTT. As protein: CASSLETVSTDTQYF.